Shown below are 4 T cell receptor beta chains from a single sample sequenced in a study of T cells after yellow fever vaccination. A single record per CDR3 protein comes from TCRdb applying MiXCR to the 5' RACE reads. Altogether approximately 330,000 distinct CDR3 sequences are present, about 4% being singletons, with the ten largest covering roughly 25%. The specimen comprised PBMCs, sampled 5 days after the yellow fever booster vaccination. The receptors derive from a man aged 18-30 years who received the YFV17D yellow fever vaccine.

The chain recombines TRBV3-2 with TRBJ2-5. TRBV3-2 is annotated as a pseudogene. The CDR3 has 16 amino acids. CDR3: CASSQDHGVVEETQYF. The DNA for the CDR3 is TGTGCCAGCAGCCAAGATCACGGGGTTGTGGAAGAGACCCAGTACTTC.

This clonotype was seen at least ten times. The V gene is TRBV2, the J gene TRBJ1-1, with D perhaps TRBD1 (6 bases). Germline assignment: CDR1 SNHLY and CDR2 FYNNEI. V was trimmed by 1 base and J by 3 bases, leaving 15 bases between them. The length of the CDR3 is 16 residues. The CDR3 region is CASSEGQGPLDTEAFF. CDR3 DNA sequence: TGTGCCAGCAGTGAAGGGCAGGGGCCCTTGGACACTGAAGCTTTCTTT.

This clonotype has at least ten counts. The chain links TRBV3-1 to TRBJ1-6; D remains ambiguous. The CDR3 is 15 residues long. The ends were cut back, 5 bases at V and 9 bases at J, with 17 bases in the middle. The germline V gene encodes CDR1 LGHDT and CDR2 YNNKEL (reference sequence). In DNA form, the CDR3 reads TGTGCCAGCAGCTCCCATACGGACTTCTCTTCACCCCTCCACTTT. Its protein product is CASSSHTDFSSPLHF.

Turning to this clonotype: Compared with germline, one end of the junction differs, possibly owing to a read error. The chain joins TRBV7-7 to TRBJ2-1; 8 bases fit TRBD2. The CDR3 covers 17 residues. Germline V gene lookup returns CDR1 SSHAT and CDR2 FNYEAQ (reference sequence). The CDR3 nucleotides read TGTGCTAGCAGCTTATCAATCGGGGGGGCGGGATACAATGAGCAGTTCTTC. Translating it yields CASSLSIGGAGYNEQFF.